The rows below give T cell receptor beta chains drawn from one sample of a study of OX40 agonist ivuxolimab in advanced cancers. The assay was immunoSEQ multiplex PCR, and TCRdb's table has in-frame clones only and misses some. The table shows roughly 56,000 clones, with about 88% occurring only once. Sequenced here: CD4+ or CD8+ T cells sorted from blood, sampled in a trial of the OX40 agonist ivuxolimab. All receptors come from an adult with an advanced solid tumor such as melanoma, head and neck, liver or kidney cancer. The CDR3 runs from the conserved cysteine through the conserved F or W. The D gene is left open where the match is weak. Some rows have no size entry. The others give once, few or many, or a class for an expanded clone.

.	TRBV11-2	TRBJ2-1	.	CASSLVVNEQFF	TGTGCCAGCAGCTTAGTAGTTAATGAGCAGTTCTTC
TRBD2	TRBV2	TRBJ2-1	.	CASRTSGLYNEQFF	TGTGCCAGCAGAACTAGCGGGCTATACAATGAGCAGTTCTTC
.	TRBV5-4	TRBJ2-7	once	CASSTQSGPVSFEQYF	TGTGCCAGCAGCACCCAGAGCGGACCCGTTTCCTTTGAGCAGTACTTC
.	TRBV25-1	TRBJ2-5	.	CASSEWWGSQETQYF	TGTGCCAGCAGTGAATGGTGGGGGTCCCAAGAGACCCAGTACTTC
.	TRBV10-1	TRBJ1-5	.	CASSESGDNQPQHF	TGCGCCAGCAGTGAGTCGGGAGACAATCAGCCCCAGCATTTT
.	TRBV30	TRBJ2-1	.	CAWSVGRSYNEQFF	TGTGCCTGGAGTGTAGGTCGGTCCTACAATGAGCAGTTCTTC
.	TRBV28	TRBJ1-2	.	CASSLFRGGGYTF	TGTGCCAGCAGTTTATTTAGGGGGGGTGGCTACACCTTC
TRBD2	TRBV9	TRBJ2-1	.	CASSPGTSANEQFF	TGTGCCAGCAGCCCGGGGACTAGCGCGAATGAGCAGTTCTTC
TRBD1	TRBV7-9	TRBJ2-1	.	CASSLPGQGLWDEQFF	TGTGCCAGCAGCTTGCCGGGACAGGGGCTTTGGGATGAGCAGTTCTTC
.	TRBV12-5	TRBJ2-2	.	CASGLEGHVTGELFF	TGTGCTAGTGGTTTGGAGGGTCATGTCACCGGGGAGCTGTTTTTT
.	TRBV6-1	TRBJ2-7	.	CASTKYGSYEQYF	TGTGCCAGCACCAAATACGGCTCCTACGAGCAGTACTTC
.	TRBV28	TRBJ2-1	.	CASSLMRWWFF	TGTGCCAGCAGTTTAATGAGGTGGTGGTTCTTC
.	TRBV5-6	TRBJ2-7	few	CASSLEVQVREQYF	TGTGCCAGCAGCTTGGAAGTACAGGTCCGCGAGCAGTACTTC
TRBD1	TRBV19	TRBJ2-7	.	CASSIRGTVADEQYF	TGTGCCAGTAGTATCAGGGGGACAGTGGCCGACGAGCAGTACTTC
TRBD1	TRBV2	TRBJ1-4	.	CASSRQGRNEKLFF	TGTGCCAGCAGTAGACAGGGCCGTAATGAAAAACTGTTTTTT
TRBD1	TRBV4-1	TRBJ2-7	few	CASSQGGQGYYEQYF	TGCGCCAGCAGCCAAGGTGGACAGGGGTACTACGAGCAGTACTTC
.	TRBV4-3	TRBJ2-7	few	CASSQDVQETYEQYF	TGCGCCAGCAGCCAAGATGTCCAGGAGACCTACGAGCAGTACTTC
TRBD2	TRBV2	TRBJ2-1	.	CASSKLTSGDNEQFF	TGTGCCTCTTCGAAGTTGACTAGCGGGGACAATGAGCAGTTCTTC
.	TRBV5-6	TRBJ1-1	.	CASSGEVEGYEAFF	TGTGCCAGCAGCGGCGAGGTAGAAGGATATGAAGCTTTCTTT
.	TRBV6-6	TRBJ2-1	few	CASSLRDDNEQFF	TGTGCCAGCAGTCTGCGGGACGACAATGAGCAGTTCTTC
TRBD1	TRBV9	TRBJ2-7	once	CASSKKDRGQDEQYF	TGTGCCAGCAGCAAAAAAGACAGGGGGCAGGACGAGCAGTACTTC
TRBD1	TRBV18	TRBJ1-1	few	CASSPTGARRTEAFF	TGTGCCAGCTCACCAACAGGGGCCAGGAGAACTGAAGCTTTCTTT
.	TRBV7-2	TRBJ1-6	.	CASSLGGSANSPLHF	TGTGCCAGCAGCTTAGGGGGCAGTGCAAATTCACCCCTCCACTTT
TRBD2	TRBV27	TRBJ2-1	.	CASSGLASATYNEQFF	TGTGCCAGCAGTGGACTAGCGAGTGCCACCTACAATGAGCAGTTCTTC
TRBD2	TRBV2	TRBJ2-1	.	CASSDGGRAFGEQFF	TGTGCCAGCAGTGACGGCGGGAGGGCCTTTGGTGAGCAGTTCTTC
TRBD1	TRBV7-9	TRBJ2-7	.	CASSSWGTGGIHEQYF	TGTGCCAGCAGCTCCTGGGGGACAGGGGGAATACACGAGCAGTACTTC
.	TRBV2	TRBJ2-5	.	CASSHPGTLQETQYF	TGTGCCAGCAGTCACCCCGGGACACTCCAAGAGACCCAGTACTTC
.	TRBV19	TRBJ2-6	.	CASNPSGGANVLTF	TGTGCCAGTAACCCCTCGGGCGGGGCCAACGTCCTGACTTTC
.	TRBV10-3	TRBJ1-2	few	CAISDTRENYGYTF	TGTGCCATCAGTGACACCCGGGAAAACTATGGCTACACCTTC
.	TRBV7-9	TRBJ2-1	.	CASSLDFPGGSLGEQFF	TGTGCCAGCAGCTTAGATTTCCCCGGAGGGTCCCTCGGTGAGCAGTTCTTC
TRBD1	TRBV6-1	TRBJ1-1	.	CASSEARLGTGEDTEAFF	TGTGCCAGCAGTGAAGCTAGATTGGGGACAGGGGAGGACACTGAAGCTTTCTTT
.	TRBV5-1	TRBJ2-3	.	CASSLAGSLADTQYF	TGCGCCAGCAGCTTGGCAGGATCGCTGGCAGATACGCAGTATTTT
.	TRBV28	TRBJ2-7	.	CASSGRVSYEQYF	TGTGCCAGCAGTGGGCGGGTCAGCTACGAGCAGTACTTC
.	TRBV4-3	TRBJ2-5	.	CASSQALEETQYF	TGCGCCAGCAGCCAAGCACTGGAAGAGACCCAGTACTTC
.	TRBV9	TRBJ2-1	.	CASSMDLSYNEQFF	TGTGCCAGCAGCATGGACCTCTCCTACAATGAGCAGTTCTTC
TRBD1	TRBV9	TRBJ2-1	.	CASSVEETGSYNEQFF	TGTGCCAGCAGCGTAGAGGAGACAGGGTCCTACAATGAGCAGTTCTTC
TRBD2	TRBV6-5	TRBJ2-1	.	CASGTISLVGPQFF	TGTGCCAGCGGGACTATCAGTTTGGTAGGTCCCCAGTTCTTC
.	TRBV18	TRBJ2-7	.	CASSLDQRREQYF	TGTGCCAGCTCCCTAGATCAGCGTCGCGAGCAGTACTTC
.	TRBV6-1	TRBJ2-5	.	CASRYREVGQETQYF	TGTGCCAGCAGATACAGGGAAGTAGGACAAGAGACCCAGTACTTC
TRBD1	TRBV4-3	TRBJ1-1	.	CASSQGTGRRAFF	TGCGCCAGCAGCCAAGGGACAGGGAGACGAGCTTTCTTT
.	TRBV11-3	TRBJ2-1	.	CASAGPTYNEQFF	TGTGCCAGCGCAGGCCCCACCTACAATGAGCAGTTCTTC
TRBD1	TRBV18	TRBJ1-1	.	CASSPLGTGGTEAFF	TGTGCCAGCTCACCACTTGGGACAGGGGGCACTGAAGCTTTCTTT
TRBD2	TRBV11-3	TRBJ2-1	.	CASRAGGGSNEQFF	TGTGCCAGCAGGGCGGGAGGCGGCTCCAATGAGCAGTTCTTC
TRBD1	TRBV28	TRBJ1-1	.	CASSSWDRLNTEAFF	TGTGCCAGCAGTTCTTGGGACAGGCTTAACACTGAAGCTTTCTTT
.	TRBV4-3	TRBJ2-7	.	CASSQDFGTSDEQYF	TGCGCCAGCAGCCAAGATTTCGGGACCTCGGACGAGCAGTACTTC
.	TRBV10-2	TRBJ2-3	.	CASSDFGGPTQYF	TGCGCCAGCAGTGATTTCGGGGGACCTACGCAGTATTTT